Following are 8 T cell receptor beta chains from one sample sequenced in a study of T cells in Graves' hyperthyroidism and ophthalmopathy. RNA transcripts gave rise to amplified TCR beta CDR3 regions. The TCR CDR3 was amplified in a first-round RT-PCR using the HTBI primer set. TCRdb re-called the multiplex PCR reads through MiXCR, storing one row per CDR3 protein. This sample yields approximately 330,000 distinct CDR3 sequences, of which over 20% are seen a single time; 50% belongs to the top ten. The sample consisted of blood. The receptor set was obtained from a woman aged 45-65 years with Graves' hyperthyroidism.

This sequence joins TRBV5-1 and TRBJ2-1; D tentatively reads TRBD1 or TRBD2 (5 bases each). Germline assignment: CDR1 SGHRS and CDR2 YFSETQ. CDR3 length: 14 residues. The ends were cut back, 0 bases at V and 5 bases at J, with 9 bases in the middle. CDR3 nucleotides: TGCGCCAGCAGCTTGGCGGGACCTAACAATGAGCAGTTCTTC. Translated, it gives CASSLAGPNNEQFF.

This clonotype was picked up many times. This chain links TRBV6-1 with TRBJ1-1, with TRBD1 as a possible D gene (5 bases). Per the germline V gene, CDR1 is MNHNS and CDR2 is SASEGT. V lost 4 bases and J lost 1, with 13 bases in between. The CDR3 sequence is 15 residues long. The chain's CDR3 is CASSALSGGNTEAFF. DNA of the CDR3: TGTGCCAGCAGTGCCCTTTCGGGGGGGAACACTGAAGCTTTCTTT.

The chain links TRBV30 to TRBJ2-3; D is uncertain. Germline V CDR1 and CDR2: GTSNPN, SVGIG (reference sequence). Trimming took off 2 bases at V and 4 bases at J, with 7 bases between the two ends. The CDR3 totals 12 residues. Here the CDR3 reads CAWSLGADTQYF. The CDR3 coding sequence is TGTGCCTGGAGTCTGGGCGCAGATACGCAGTATTTT.

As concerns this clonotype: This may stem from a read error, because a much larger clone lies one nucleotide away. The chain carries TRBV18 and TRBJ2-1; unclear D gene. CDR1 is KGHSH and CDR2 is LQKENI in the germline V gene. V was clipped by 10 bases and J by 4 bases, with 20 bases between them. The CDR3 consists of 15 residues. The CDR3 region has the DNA TGTGCCAACTCCCCGGGCGGCGCTTTATACAATGAGCAGTTCTTC. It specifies CANSPGGALYNEQFF.

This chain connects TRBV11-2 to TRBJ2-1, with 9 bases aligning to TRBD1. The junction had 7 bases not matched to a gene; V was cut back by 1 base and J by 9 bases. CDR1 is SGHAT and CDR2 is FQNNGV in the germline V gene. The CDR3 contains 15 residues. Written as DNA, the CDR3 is TGTGCCAGCAGCTTAGTGGGACAGGGATACGGTGAGCAGTTCTTC. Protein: CASSLVGQGYGEQFF.

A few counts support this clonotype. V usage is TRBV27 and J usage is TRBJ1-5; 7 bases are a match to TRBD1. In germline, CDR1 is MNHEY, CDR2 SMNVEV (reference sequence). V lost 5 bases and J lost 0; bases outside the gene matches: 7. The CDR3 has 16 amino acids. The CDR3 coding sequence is TGTGCCAGCAGTCCCTACAGGGGAAATAGCAATCAGCCCCAGCATTTT. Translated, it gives CASSPYRGNSNQPQHF.

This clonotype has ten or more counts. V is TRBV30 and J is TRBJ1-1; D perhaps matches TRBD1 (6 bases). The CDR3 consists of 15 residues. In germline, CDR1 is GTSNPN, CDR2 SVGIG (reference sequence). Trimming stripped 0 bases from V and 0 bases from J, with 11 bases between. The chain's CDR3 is CAWSVWGPMNTEAFF. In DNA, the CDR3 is TGTGCCTGGAGTGTTTGGGGGCCGATGAACACTGAAGCTTTCTTT.

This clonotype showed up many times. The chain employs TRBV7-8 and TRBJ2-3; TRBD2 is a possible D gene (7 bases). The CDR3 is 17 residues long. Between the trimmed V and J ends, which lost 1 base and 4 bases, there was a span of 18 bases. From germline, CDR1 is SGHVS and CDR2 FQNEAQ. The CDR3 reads CASSLDGGGRTSDTQYF. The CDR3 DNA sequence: TGTGCCAGCAGCTTAGATGGCGGGGGCCGCACATCAGATACGCAGTATTTT.